Listed below are T cell receptor beta chains from one sample, sequenced in a study of T cells after yellow fever vaccination. TCRdb re-called the 5' RACE reads with MiXCR, one entry per CDR3 protein. The sample comprises 150,000 to 200,000 distinct CDR3 sequences, approximately 9.9% of which are singletons, and roughly 40% rests with the top ten. Sequencing used CD8+ T cells sorted from PBMCs, obtained 45 days after the yellow fever booster vaccination. The receptors derive from a man aged 18 to 30 who received the YFV17D yellow fever vaccine. Both conserved end residues are part of each CDR3. The order of the fields is V gene, J gene, CDR3 length, D gene, clone size, CDR3 protein, CDR3 DNA. D genes are given only for firm matches. Only part of the rows carry a size: once, few, many, or a class if the clone is expanded.

TRBV29-1	TRBJ2-5	15	-	many	CSVTNPRDGQETQYF	TGCAGCGTCACAAACCCACGGGACGGCCAAGAGACCCAGTACTTC
TRBV7-9	TRBJ2-3	12	-	few	CASSHQGDTQYF	TGTGCCAGCAGCCACCAGGGGGATACGCAGTATTTT
TRBV29-1	TRBJ1-2	11	-	-	CSVAGIYGYTF	TGCAGCGTTGCGGGAATCTATGGCTACACCTTC
TRBV5-6	TRBJ1-6	13	-	-	CASSLGGTSPLHF	TGTGCCAGCAGCTTGGGCGGAACTTCACCCCTCCACTTT
TRBV4-1	TRBJ1-6	16	TRBD1	-	CASSQWDRGPNSPLHF	TGCGCCAGCAGCCAATGGGACAGGGGCCCGAATTCACCCCTCCACTTT
TRBV27	TRBJ2-3	15	TRBD1	-	CATSHGTGGSDTQYF	TGTGCCACCAGCCACGGGACAGGGGGTTCGGATACGCAGTATTTT
TRBV12-3/TRBV12-4	TRBJ2-2	17	TRBD2	few	CASTVSGGPFHTGELFF	TGTGCCAGCACCGTTAGCGGGGGGCCTTTTCACACCGGGGAGCTGTTTTTT
TRBV20-1	TRBJ1-1	14	TRBD1	few	CSASTGSKNTEAFF	TGCAGTGCTTCGACAGGGAGCAAGAACACTGAAGCTTTCTTT
TRBV20-1	TRBJ1-2	11	TRBD1	-	CSAGTVPGYTF	TGCAGTGCTGGGACAGTACCTGGCTACACCTTC
TRBV9	TRBJ2-3	16	TRBD2	many	CASSVLGLGMADTQYF	TGTGCCAGCAGCGTATTGGGACTAGGTATGGCAGATACGCAGTATTTT
TRBV6-5	TRBJ1-5	12	-	few	CASSRYNQPQHF	TGTGCCAGCAGCCGTTACAATCAGCCCCAGCATTTT
TRBV12-3/TRBV12-4	TRBJ2-1	13	-	few	CASSWAGLNEQFF	TGTGCCAGCAGTTGGGCGGGCCTCAATGAGCAGTTCTTC
TRBV19	TRBJ2-7	15	TRBD2	-	CASSGRTSGIYEQYF	TGTGCCAGTAGTGGGAGGACTAGCGGAATTTACGAGCAGTACTTC
TRBV27	TRBJ2-3	15	-	-	CASSPSHPSTDTQYF	TGTGCCAGCAGTCCCTCTCATCCTAGCACAGATACGCAGTATTTT
TRBV14	TRBJ1-1	14	-	-	CASSQAGANTEAFF	TGTGCCAGCAGCCAAGCAGGGGCGAACACTGAAGCTTTCTTT
TRBV29-1	TRBJ1-2	11	-	-	CSAPLVDGYTF	TGCAGCGCCCCCCTTGTCGATGGCTACACCTTC
TRBV19	TRBJ2-1	14	TRBD2	few	CASSILGGYNEQFF	TGTGCCAGTAGTATCCTCGGGGGGTACAATGAGCAGTTCTTC
TRBV5-6	TRBJ2-3	14	-	few	CASSTGEGIDTQYF	TGTGCCAGCAGTACCGGGGAAGGAATAGATACGCAGTATTTT
TRBV6-1	TRBJ2-3	15	-	-	CASSEGGREGDTQYF	TGTGCCAGCAGTGAAGGGGGCAGGGAAGGAGATACGCAGTATTTT
TRBV10-3	TRBJ1-2	14	-	few	CAISESGVNYGYTF	TGTGCCATCAGTGAGTCCGGGGTTAACTATGGCTACACCTTC
TRBV10-3	TRBJ1-1	14	-	-	CAISEDPANTEAFF	TGTGCCATCAGTGAGGATCCGGCGAACACTGAAGCTTTCTTT
TRBV24-1	TRBJ1-2	14	-	many	CATSPGSSVYGYTF	TGTGCCACCAGTCCCGGAAGTTCGGTATATGGCTACACCTTC
TRBV20-1	TRBJ1-5	16	-	-	CSASIPGLYSNQPQHF	TGCAGTGCTAGTATTCCAGGCCTCTATAGCAATCAGCCCCAGCATTTT
TRBV6-6	TRBJ2-7	14	-	-	CASSALDSSYEQYF	TGTGCCAGCAGTGCCCTGGACAGCTCCTACGAGCAGTACTTC
TRBV4-2	TRBJ2-1	14	TRBD2	-	CASSQSGGNNEQFF	TGTGCCAGCAGCCAGAGCGGGGGAAATAATGAGCAGTTCTTC
TRBV2	TRBJ2-1	18	-	few	CASSGPSFAVDSYNEQFF	TGTGCCAGCAGTGGTCCTAGCTTCGCCGTTGACTCCTACAATGAGCAGTTCTTC
TRBV7-9	TRBJ1-4	13	-	many	CASSSGVNEKLFF	TGTGCCAGCAGCTCGGGTGTTAATGAAAAACTGTTTTTT
TRBV4-3	TRBJ2-3	13	-	many	CASSQDTVDTQYF	TGCGCCAGCAGCCAAGACACGGTAGATACGCAGTATTTT
TRBV6-5	TRBJ2-5	15	TRBD2	-	CASSPAAGGSETQYF	TGTGCCAGCAGTCCCGCAGCGGGGGGTTCGGAGACCCAGTACTTC
TRBV20-1	TRBJ2-1	15	TRBD1	many	CSMWLGTGANNEQFF	TGCAGCATGTGGTTAGGGACAGGGGCTAACAATGAGCAGTTCTTC
TRBV29-1	TRBJ1-1	14	-	many	CSVVRGRKGTEAFF	TGCAGCGTTGTCCGGGGGCGGAAGGGCACTGAAGCTTTCTTT
TRBV7-9	TRBJ2-3	15	-	few	CASSAGGTSTDTQYF	TGTGCCAGCAGCGCAGGGGGGACTAGCACAGATACGCAGTATTTT
TRBV6-2/TRBV6-3	TRBJ1-6	13	TRBD1	few	CASSRDSNSPLHF	TGTGCCAGCAGTCGGGACAGTAATTCACCCCTCCACTTT
TRBV4-2	TRBJ1-2	16	-	-	CASSQGAGGNHYGYTF	TGTGCCAGCAGCCAAGGAGCGGGGGGTAATCACTATGGCTACACCTTC
TRBV7-8	TRBJ1-1	15	-	few	CASSLAGILDTEAFF	TGTGCCAGCAGCTTAGCAGGCATTTTGGACACTGAAGCTTTCTTT
TRBV6-1	TRBJ1-5	16	-	-	CASSEQAVYSNQPQHF	TGTGCCAGCAGTGAACAGGCAGTTTATAGCAATCAGCCCCAGCATTTT
TRBV2	TRBJ1-2	14	-	few	CASSRRGSNYGYTF	TGTGCCAGCAGTCGTCGGGGGAGTAACTATGGCTACACCTTC
TRBV7-9	TRBJ2-1	17	TRBD2	-	CASSSPRGLGRYNEQFF	TGTGCCAGCAGCTCCCCGAGGGGACTAGGGCGCTACAATGAGCAGTTCTTC
TRBV29-1	TRBJ2-7	14	-	many	CSVGEDSRAYEQYF	TGCAGCGTTGGAGAGGACAGCCGGGCCTACGAGCAGTACTTC
TRBV6-2/TRBV6-3	TRBJ2-5	12	-	few	CASSAYQETQYF	TGTGCCAGCAGCGCATACCAAGAGACCCAGTACTTC
TRBV29-1	TRBJ2-1	12	TRBD1	few	CSGWDSHNEQFF	TGCAGCGGTTGGGACAGCCACAATGAGCAGTTCTTC
TRBV19	TRBJ2-1	13	-	few	CASSMTDGNEQFF	TGTGCCAGTAGTATGACTGACGGTAATGAGCAGTTCTTC
TRBV4-1	TRBJ1-2	17	-	few	CASSPTIGGEANYGYTF	TGCGCCAGCAGCCCCACGATTGGGGGGGAAGCTAACTATGGCTACACCTTC
TRBV19	TRBJ2-3	14	-	-	CASSIVGPTDTQYF	TGTGCCAGTAGTATAGTGGGGCCCACAGATACGCAGTATTTT
TRBV15	TRBJ1-6	17	-	-	CATAMGFSERNNSPLHF	TGTGCCACCGCGATGGGCTTTTCGGAGCGGAATAATTCACCCCTCCACTTT
TRBV7-9	TRBJ2-1	16	TRBD2	many	CASSLGAGDGYNEQFF	TGTGCCAGCAGCTTAGGGGCGGGAGATGGCTACAATGAGCAGTTCTTC
TRBV24-1	TRBJ1-5	15	TRBD1	once	CATSEGQMSNQPQHF	TGTGCCACCAGTGAGGGACAGATGAGCAATCAGCCCCAGCATTTT
TRBV5-5	TRBJ2-2	14	TRBD1	-	CASSFGTGFGELFF	TGTGCCAGCAGCTTCGGGACAGGGTTCGGGGAGCTGTTTTTT
TRBV7-9	TRBJ2-7	15	-	few	CASGVLGFYSYEQYF	TGTGCCAGCGGTGTACTGGGTTTTTACTCCTACGAGCAGTACTTC
TRBV4-1	TRBJ1-1	17	-	-	CASSQGPHREMGTEAFF	TGCGCCAGCAGCCAAGGACCCCACCGGGAAATGGGGACTGAAGCTTTCTTT
TRBV5-6	TRBJ1-2	16	TRBD1	-	CASSYPFGDRDYGYTF	TGTGCCAGCAGCTACCCCTTTGGGGACAGGGACTATGGCTACACCTTC
TRBV7-2	TRBJ2-3	15	-	few	CASSLVLASTDTQYF	TGTGCCAGCAGCTTAGTTCTAGCTAGCACAGATACGCAGTATTTT
TRBV6-2/TRBV6-3	TRBJ1-1	13	-	-	CASSYPLFPEAFF	TGTGCCAGCAGTTACCCCCTGTTTCCGGAAGCTTTCTTT